Following are 8 T cell receptor beta chains from one sample sequenced in a study of blood T cell repertoires in COVID-19. Using immunoSEQ multiplex PCR, the repertoire was profiled, and TCRdb retains in-frame clones only, with some absent. Among around 270,000 clones listed, about nine tenths were seen once. The sequenced sample consisted of peripheral blood. These receptor sequences come from a man aged 40-55 years who had recovered from COVID-19.

This clone was counted only a few times. The rearrangement joins TRBV6-2 or TRBV6-3 to TRBJ1-6, with TRBD1 matching 10 bases. Germline values: CDR1 MNHEY, CDR2 SVGEGT. V was pared by 4 bases and J by 9 bases, with 3 bases of the junction left unmatched. This CDR3 has 14 amino acids. CDR3 region: CASSWDRGGSPLHF. The DNA for the CDR3 is TGTGCCAGCAGTTGGGACAGGGGTGGTTCACCCCTCCACTTT.

The V and J genes are TRBV27 and TRBJ2-1; maybe TRBD2 (7 bases). Germline V lookup: CDR1 MNHEY, CDR2 SMNVEV (reference sequence). V was clipped by 4 bases and J by 4 bases, with 17 bases between them. This CDR3 has 16 residues. In nucleotides, the CDR3 is TGTGCCAGCAGTTCTAGACGGGGGGCGGTTTACAATGAGCAGTTCTTC. It specifies CASSSRRGAVYNEQFF.

The V call is TRBV11-2, the J call TRBJ2-7; 14 bases are a match to TRBD2. V lost 3 bases and J lost 2; bases outside the gene matches: 9. Germline CDR1 and CDR2: SGHAT and FQNNGV. The CDR3 loop spans 18 amino acids. CDR3 region: CASSFGLAGGHATYEQYF. DNA of the CDR3: TGTGCCAGCAGCTTCGGACTAGCGGGAGGACACGCCACCTACGAGCAGTACTTC.

The CDR3 sequence is CATSDFSGSTDTQYF. The CDR3 nucleotides are TGTGCCACCAGTGATTTTAGCGGGAGCACAGATACGCAGTATTTT. The rearrangement joins TRBV24-1 to TRBJ2-3, with 7 positions matching TRBD2. V was pared by 1 base and J by 0 bases, with 0 bases of the junction left unmatched. Per the germline V gene, CDR1 is KGHDR and CDR2 is SFDVKD. CDR3 length: 15 amino acids.

The chain has TRBV5-1 and TRBJ2-5, with 8 bases aligning to TRBD2. V lost 4 bases to trimming and J lost 5 bases; unmatched junction nucleotides: 10. The germline V gene encodes CDR1 SGHRS and CDR2 YFSETQ. The CDR3 totals 15 residues. CDR3 in amino acids: CASSRVTSVGETQYF. In DNA form, the CDR3 reads TGCGCCAGCAGCCGAGTGACTAGCGTCGGGGAGACCCAGTACTTC. Full variable domain (outside the CDR3, taken from reference TRBV5-1 and TRBJ2-5): KAGVTQTPRYLIKTRGQQVTLSCSPISGHRSVSWYQQTPGQGLQFLFEYFSETQRNKGNFPGRFSGRQFSNSRSEMNVSTLELGDSALYLCASSRVTSVGETQYFGPGTRLLVL.

This chain links TRBV5-1 with TRBJ2-7, with TRBD1 matching over 8 bases. V shed 4 bases and J 12 bases; nucleotides not matched to a gene: 15. Germline CDR1 reads SGHRS; CDR2 reads YFSETQ. CDR3 size: 14 residues. The DNA for the CDR3 is TGCGCCAGCAGCGAGGGACAGGCAACCACCCTTGGGTACTTC. This sequence encodes CASSEGQATTLGYF.

This rearrangement joins TRBV7-6 to TRBJ1-4, with D possibly being TRBD1 (6 bases). Trimming left V 6 bases short and J 0 bases short, with 11 bases between. Germline V lookup: CDR1 SGHVS, CDR2 FNYEAQ. The CDR3 contains 15 residues. This chain's CDR3 is CASRARQATNEKLFF. CDR3 DNA sequence: TGTGCCAGCAGAGCCCGACAGGCAACTAATGAAAAACTGTTTTTT.

Points on this clone: The junction departs from the called germline gene at one end, perhaps through a read error. CDR3 protein: CASSLAGAITDTQYF. The CDR3 region has the DNA TGTGCCAGCAGCCTAGCGGGGGCTATCACAGATACGCAGTATTTT. V and J are TRBV7-9 and TRBJ2-3; 10 bases map to TRBD2. From germline, CDR1 is SEHNR and CDR2 FQNEAQ (reference sequence). The CDR3 has 15 residues.